This TCR beta chain was identified in a study of T cells in Graves' hyperthyroidism and ophthalmopathy. TCR beta CDR3 sequences were amplified from RNA transcripts. Researchers ran a first-round RT-PCR on the TCR CDR3 using the HTBI primer set. TCRdb reprocessed the multiplex PCR reads with MiXCR, giving one entry per CDR3 protein. Here the sample spans 450,000 to 650,000 distinct CDR3 sequences, roughly 15% being singletons. CDR3 size: 13 residues. The V segment lost 11 bases and the J segment 7 bases; nucleotides outside the gene matches: 6. CDR1 and CDR2 from the germline V gene are PRHDT and FYEKMQ (reference sequence).

The specimen sequenced was blood. The clonotype originates from a woman under 30 with Graves' ophthalmopathy. V is TRBV13 and J is TRBJ1-6, with 9 bases fitting TRBD1. The CDR3 DNA reads TGTGCCTGTAACAGGGGGCGCAATTCACCCCTCCACTTT. This encodes CACNRGRNSPLHF. Filled out from reference TRBV13 and TRBJ1-6, the complete variable domain reads AAGVIQSPRHLIKEKRETATLKCYPIPRHDTVYWYQQGPGQDPQFLISFYEKMQSDKGSIPDRFSAQQFSDYHSELNMSSLELGDSALYFCACNRGRNSPLHFGNGTRLTVT.